Only a few counts were recorded for the clone carrying this T cell receptor beta chain. TCRdb itself ran the RT-PCR reads through MiXCR, one entry per CDR3 protein. The top ten clones hold around a tenth of a sample with around 200,000 distinct CDR3 sequences, around 41% of them seen once. This record comes from a study of patients and donors after allogeneic stem cell transplantation. The germline V and J ends were trimmed by 3 bases and 1 base, with 9 bases remaining between them. The V gene's germline CDR1 is SQVTM and CDR2 ANQGSEA. The CDR3 consists of 13 residues. This sequence joins TRBV29-1 and TRBJ1-1; D gene uncertain. Input material: blood, either unsorted or a sorted T cell fraction (not recorded which). The sequence derives from a human donor who was either an allogeneic HSCT recipient or a stem cell or donor lymphocyte infusion donor (not recorded which). It is not recorded whose cells these are; they may come from a transplant donor. DNA of the CDR3: TGCAGCGTTGAGGACTTCTCGAACACTGAAGCTTTCTTT. It yields the protein CSVEDFSNTEAFF.